What follows are 6 T cell receptor beta chains derived from one specimen sequenced in a study of blood T cells in healthy people across ages. Using a J-beta primer mix together with a sample-barcoded 5' primer, a second PCR was run for about 6 to 12 cycles. TCRdb independently ran MiXCR on the 5' RACE reads; one entry per CDR3 protein. Of some 700,000 distinct CDR3 sequences in the sample, roughly 44% were seen once. Material for sequencing was blood. Receptor source: an older woman in good health.

This chain connects TRBV20-1 to TRBJ2-3; TRBD2 aligns across 8 bases. The CDR3 has 15 residues. Per germline, CDR1 DFQATT and CDR2 SNEGSKA (reference sequence). V shed 8 bases, J shed 4 bases, and the junction held 14 bases outside the gene matches. The CDR3 sequence is CSPNGGGHVADTQYF. The CDR3 DNA follows: TGCAGTCCCAACGGGGGGGGACATGTTGCAGATACGCAGTATTTT.

This clonotype has just a few counts. The J gene is TRBJ2-7, the V gene TRBV10-1; either TRBD1 or TRBD2 may supply D (5 bases each). Germline values: CDR1 WNHNN, CDR2 SYGVQD (reference sequence). V lost 2 bases to trimming and J lost 3 bases, with 14 bases between them. The CDR3 totals 15 residues. For the CDR3, the DNA is TGCGCCAGCAGTGAGGGTGGGGACGGCAGCTACGAGCAGTACTTC. It codes for CASSEGGDGSYEQYF.

The chain links TRBV20-1 to TRBJ2-5, with 7 bases identical to TRBD2. Germline CDR1 DFQATT, CDR2 SNEGSKA (reference sequence). The CDR3 length is 9 residues. Unmatched junction bases numbered 3, after V lost 6 bases and J lost 11 bases. The CDR3 is CSAGGEQYF. The CDR3 DNA reads TGCAGTGCGGGGGGGGAGCAGTACTTC.

The chain combines TRBV6-2 or TRBV6-3 with TRBJ1-1; 8 nucleotides match TRBD1. Germline assignment: CDR1 MNHEY and CDR2 SVGEGT. The CDR3 is 12 amino acids. After removal of 11 bases from V and 3 bases from J, the junction contained 5 bases not matched to a gene. The chain's CDR3 is CACGQGYTEAFF. In DNA, the CDR3 is TGTGCCTGTGGACAGGGATACACTGAAGCTTTCTTT.

As concerns this clonotype: Compared with germline, one end of the junction differs, possibly owing to a read error. The chain joins TRBV7-2 to TRBJ2-5; possibly TRBD2 for D (6 bases). The CDR3 spans 14 residues. Germline loops: CDR1 SGHTA, CDR2 FQGNSA. CDR3 in DNA: TGTGTCAGCACCTCACTTGGGGGGCAAGAGACCCAGTACTTC. The encoded protein is CVSTSLGGQETQYF.

The chain is built from TRBV6-5 and TRBJ2-1, with 13 bases that match TRBD2. The V gene end was trimmed by 6 bases and the J gene end by 10 bases; junction bases not matched to a gene: 9. The CDR3 is 15 amino acids. The germline V gene has CDR1 MNHEY and CDR2 SVGAGI. CDR3 bases: TGTGCCAGCAGACTCTGGACTAGCGGGAGATACGAGCAGTTCTTC. Translated, it gives CASRLWTSGRYEQFF.